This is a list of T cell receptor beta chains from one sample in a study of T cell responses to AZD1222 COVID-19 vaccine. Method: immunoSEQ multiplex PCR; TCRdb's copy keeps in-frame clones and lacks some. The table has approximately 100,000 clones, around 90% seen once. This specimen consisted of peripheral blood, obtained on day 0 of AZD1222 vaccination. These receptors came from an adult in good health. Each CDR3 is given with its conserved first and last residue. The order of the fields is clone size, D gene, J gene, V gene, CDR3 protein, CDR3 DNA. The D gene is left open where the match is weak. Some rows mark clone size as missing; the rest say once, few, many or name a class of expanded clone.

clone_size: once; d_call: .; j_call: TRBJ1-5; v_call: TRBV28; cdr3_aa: CASSVVQGSSNQPQHF; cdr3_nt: TGTGCCAGCAGTGTGGTTCAGGGATCAAGCAATCAGCCCCAGCATTTT
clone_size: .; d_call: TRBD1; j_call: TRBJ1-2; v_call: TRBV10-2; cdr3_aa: CASRPTDRGGIANYGYTF; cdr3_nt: TGCGCCAGCAGACCGACAGACAGGGGGGGAATAGCCAACTATGGCTACACCTTC
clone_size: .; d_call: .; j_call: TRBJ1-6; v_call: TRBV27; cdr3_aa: CASRQGSSYNSPLHF; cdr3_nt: TGTGCCAGCAGGCAGGGCAGCTCCTATAATTCACCCCTCCACTTT
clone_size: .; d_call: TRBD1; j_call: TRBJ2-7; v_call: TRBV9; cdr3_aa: CASSVNPSGDRVQYF; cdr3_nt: TGTGCCAGCAGCGTAAACCCCTCCGGGGACAGGGTCCAGTACTTC
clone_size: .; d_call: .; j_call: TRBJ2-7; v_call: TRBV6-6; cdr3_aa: CASSLLGLARNEQYF; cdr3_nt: TGTGCCAGCAGTTTGCTCGGTCTAGCGAGGAACGAGCAGTACTTC
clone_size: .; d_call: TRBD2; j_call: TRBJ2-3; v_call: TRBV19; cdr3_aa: CASSTAGGSTDTQYF; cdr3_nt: TGTGCCAGTAGTACAGCGGGGGGCAGCACAGATACGCAGTATTTT
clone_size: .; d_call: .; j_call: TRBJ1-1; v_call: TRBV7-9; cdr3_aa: CASSFGWNTEAFF; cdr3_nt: TGTGCCAGCAGCTTTGGGTGGAACACTGAAGCTTTCTTT
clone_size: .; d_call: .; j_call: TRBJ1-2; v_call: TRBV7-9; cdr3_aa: CASSLEQNYGYTF; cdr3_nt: TGTGCCAGCAGCTTAGAACAGAACTATGGCTACACCTTC
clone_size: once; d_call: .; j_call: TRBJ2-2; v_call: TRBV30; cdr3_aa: CALDRGSTGELFF; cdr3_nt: TGTGCCTTGGACCGAGGCTCCACCGGGGAGCTGTTTTTT
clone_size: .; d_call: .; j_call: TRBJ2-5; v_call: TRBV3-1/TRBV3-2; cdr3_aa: CASSYYTQETQYF; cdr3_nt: TGTGCCAGCAGCTATTACACCCAAGAGACCCAGTACTTC
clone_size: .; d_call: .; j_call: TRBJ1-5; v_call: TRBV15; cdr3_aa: CATSRDGGQPQHF; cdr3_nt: TGTGCCACCAGCAGAGATGGGGGACAGCCCCAGCATTTT
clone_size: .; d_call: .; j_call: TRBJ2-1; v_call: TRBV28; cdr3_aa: CASSDPTRPRIGEQFF; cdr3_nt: TGTGCCAGCAGTGACCCCACTAGGCCCAGGATCGGTGAGCAGTTCTTC
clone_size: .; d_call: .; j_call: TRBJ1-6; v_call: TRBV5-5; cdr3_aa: CASSHISPPLHF; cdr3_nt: TGTGCCAGCAGCCACATCAGCCCACCCCTCCACTTT
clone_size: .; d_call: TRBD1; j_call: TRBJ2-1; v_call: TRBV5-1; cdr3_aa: CASSSYRGSSYNEQFF; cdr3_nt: TGCGCCAGCAGCTCATACAGGGGAAGCTCCTACAATGAGCAGTTCTTC
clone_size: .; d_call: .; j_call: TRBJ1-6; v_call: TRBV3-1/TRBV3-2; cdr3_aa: CASSFREMDPPLHF; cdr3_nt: TGTGCCAGCAGCTTCCGAGAAATGGACCCACCCCTCCACTTT
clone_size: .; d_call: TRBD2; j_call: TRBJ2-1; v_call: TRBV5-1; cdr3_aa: CASRASGGSYNEQFF; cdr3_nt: TGCGCCAGCAGGGCTAGCGGGGGGTCCTACAATGAGCAGTTCTTC
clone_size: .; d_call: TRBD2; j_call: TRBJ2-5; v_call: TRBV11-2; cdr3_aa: CASSLWHAGGYQETQYF; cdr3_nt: TGTGCCAGCAGCTTATGGCATGCGGGAGGATACCAAGAGACCCAGTACTTC
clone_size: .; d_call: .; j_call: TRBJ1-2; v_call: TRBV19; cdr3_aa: CASTRTDSVYTF; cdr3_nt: TGTGCCAGTACTCGGACGGACTCCGTCTACACCTTC
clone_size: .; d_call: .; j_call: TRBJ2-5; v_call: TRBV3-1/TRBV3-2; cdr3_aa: CASSNDYLQETQYF; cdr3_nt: TGTGCCAGCAGCAATGACTACCTCCAAGAGACCCAGTACTTC
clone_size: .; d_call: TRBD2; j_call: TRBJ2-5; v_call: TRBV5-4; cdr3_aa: CASSFPGGRQETQYF; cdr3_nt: TGTGCCAGCAGCTTCCCGGGGGGGCGCCAAGAGACCCAGTACTTC
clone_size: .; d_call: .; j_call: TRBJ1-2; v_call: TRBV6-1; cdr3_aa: CTSSEVRVVPGYTF; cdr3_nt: TGTACCAGCAGTGAAGTGAGGGTGGTCCCTGGCTACACCTTC
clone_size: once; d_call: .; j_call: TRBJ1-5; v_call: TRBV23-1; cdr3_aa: CASSQGINQPQHF; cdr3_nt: TGCGCCAGCAGTCAGGGAATCAATCAGCCCCAGCATTTT
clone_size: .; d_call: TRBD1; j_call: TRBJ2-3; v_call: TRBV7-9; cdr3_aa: CASSLMTGGTDTQYF; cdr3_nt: TGTGCCAGCAGCTTAATGACAGGGGGCACAGATACGCAGTATTTT
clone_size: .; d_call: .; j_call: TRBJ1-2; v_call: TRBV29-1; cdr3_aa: CSVEENRAYGYTF; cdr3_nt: TGCAGCGTTGAAGAGAACAGGGCCTATGGCTACACCTTC
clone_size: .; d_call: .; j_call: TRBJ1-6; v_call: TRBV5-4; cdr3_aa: CASSFWGLESPLHF; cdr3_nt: TGTGCCAGCAGCTTCTGGGGGCTGGAGTCACCCCTCCACTTT
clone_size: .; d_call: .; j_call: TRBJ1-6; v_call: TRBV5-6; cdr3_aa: CASSLEPGVGSPLHF; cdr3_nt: TGTGCCAGCAGCTTGGAGCCGGGAGTAGGTTCACCCCTCCACTTT
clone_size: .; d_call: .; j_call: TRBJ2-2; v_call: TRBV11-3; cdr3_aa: CASSFGPGGTGELFF; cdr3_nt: TGTGCCAGCAGCTTCGGACCCGGGGGAACCGGGGAGCTGTTTTTT
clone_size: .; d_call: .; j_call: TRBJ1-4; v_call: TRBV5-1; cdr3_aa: CASNSMGTTNEKLFF; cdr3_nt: TGCGCCAGCAACTCCATGGGGACAACTAATGAAAAACTGTTTTTT
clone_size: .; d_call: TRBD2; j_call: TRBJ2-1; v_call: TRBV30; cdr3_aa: CAWGRTSGRAEQFF; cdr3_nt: TGTGCCTGGGGACGGACTAGCGGGAGGGCTGAGCAGTTCTTC
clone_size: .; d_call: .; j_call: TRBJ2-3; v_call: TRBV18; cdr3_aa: CASSPPDTWSTDTQYF; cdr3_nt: TGTGCCAGCTCACCACCGGATACGTGGAGCACAGATACGCAGTATTTT
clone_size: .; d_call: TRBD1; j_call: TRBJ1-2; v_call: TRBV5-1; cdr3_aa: CASSLGRQGGGGYTF; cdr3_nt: TGCGCCAGCAGCTTGGGAAGACAGGGGGGTGGAGGCTACACCTTC
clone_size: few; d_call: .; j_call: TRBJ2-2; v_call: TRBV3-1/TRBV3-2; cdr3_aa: CASRSDSYTGELFF; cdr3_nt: TGTGCCAGCAGGTCGGACAGTTACACCGGGGAGCTGTTTTTT
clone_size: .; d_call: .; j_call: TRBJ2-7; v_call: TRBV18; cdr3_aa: CASSPPAGADSYEQYF; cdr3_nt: TGTGCCAGCTCACCACCTGCAGGGGCAGACTCCTACGAGCAGTACTTC
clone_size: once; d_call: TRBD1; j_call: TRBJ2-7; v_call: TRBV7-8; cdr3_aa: CASSLGQGENYEQYF; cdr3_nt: TGTGCCAGCAGCTTAGGACAGGGGGAGAACTACGAGCAGTACTTC
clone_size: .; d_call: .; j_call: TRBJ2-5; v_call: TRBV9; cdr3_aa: CASSVGIRGRGEETQYF; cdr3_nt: TGTGCCAGCAGCGTAGGTATAAGGGGTAGGGGCGAAGAGACCCAGTACTTC
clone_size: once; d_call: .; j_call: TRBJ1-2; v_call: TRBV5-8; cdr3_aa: CASSLRQGSGYTF; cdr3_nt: TGTGCCAGCAGCTTGAGGCAGGGGAGCGGCTACACCTTC
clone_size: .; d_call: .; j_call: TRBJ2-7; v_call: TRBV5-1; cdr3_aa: CASSPGGHIEQYF; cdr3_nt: TGCGCCAGCAGCCCTGGGGGCCACATCGAGCAGTACTTC
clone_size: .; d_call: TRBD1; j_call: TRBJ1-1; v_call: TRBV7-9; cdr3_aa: CASSFYRGRVNTEAFF; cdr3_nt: TGTGCCAGCAGCTTTTACAGGGGGCGGGTGAACACTGAAGCTTTCTTT
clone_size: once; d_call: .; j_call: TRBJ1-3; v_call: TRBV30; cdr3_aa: CALEGIYF; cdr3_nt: TGTGCTCTGGAGGGGATCTATTTT
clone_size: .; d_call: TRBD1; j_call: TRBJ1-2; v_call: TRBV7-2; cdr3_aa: CASSPGDRAFGYTF; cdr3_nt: TGTGCCAGCAGCCCAGGGGACAGAGCTTTCGGCTACACCTTC
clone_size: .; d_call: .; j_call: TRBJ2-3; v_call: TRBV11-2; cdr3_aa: CASSPDRTDTQYF; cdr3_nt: TGTGCCAGCAGCCCAGATAGGACAGATACGCAGTATTTT
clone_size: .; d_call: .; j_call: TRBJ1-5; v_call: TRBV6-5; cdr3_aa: CASTIGQGNQPQHF; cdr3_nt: TGTGCCAGCACAATAGGGCAGGGCAATCAGCCCCAGCATTTT
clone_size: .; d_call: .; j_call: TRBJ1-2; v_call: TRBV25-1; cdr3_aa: CASSERGGPLDGYTF; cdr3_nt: TGTGCCAGCAGTGAACGAGGGGGGCCCTTGGATGGCTACACCTTC
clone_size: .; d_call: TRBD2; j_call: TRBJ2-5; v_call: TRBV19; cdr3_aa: CASSIRRGAETQYF; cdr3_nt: TGTGCCAGTAGTATTCGGCGGGGGGCGGAGACCCAGTACTTC
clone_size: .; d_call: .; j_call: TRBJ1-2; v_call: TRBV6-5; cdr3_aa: CASSYGFSNGYTF; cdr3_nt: TGTGCCAGCAGTTACGGGTTCTCGAATGGCTACACCTTC
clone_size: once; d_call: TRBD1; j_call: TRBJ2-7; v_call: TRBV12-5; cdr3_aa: CASAIGQGEVYEQYF; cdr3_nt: TGTGCTAGTGCCATCGGACAGGGGGAAGTCTACGAGCAGTACTTC
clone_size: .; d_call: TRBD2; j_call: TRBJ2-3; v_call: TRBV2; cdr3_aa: CASILIAGGPKDTQYF; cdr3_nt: TGTGCCAGCATTTTGATAGCGGGGGGGCCTAAGGATACGCAGTATTTT
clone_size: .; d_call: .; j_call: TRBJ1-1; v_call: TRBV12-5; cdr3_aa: CASGPVVTEAFF; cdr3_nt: TGTGCTAGTGGTCCAGTGGTCACTGAAGCTTTCTTT
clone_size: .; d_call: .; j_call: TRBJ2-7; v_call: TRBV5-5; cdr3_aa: CASSLEGIYEQYF; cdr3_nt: TGTGCCAGCAGCTTGGAAGGAATATACGAGCAGTACTTC
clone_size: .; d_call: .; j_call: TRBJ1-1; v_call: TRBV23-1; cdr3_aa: CARSKRGLVTEAFF; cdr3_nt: TGCGCCAGGAGTAAAAGGGGGTTGGTGACTGAAGCTTTCTTT
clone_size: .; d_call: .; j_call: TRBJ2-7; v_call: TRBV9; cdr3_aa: CANSRSGDLGEQYF; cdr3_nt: TGTGCCAACAGTAGGAGTGGGGATCTCGGCGAGCAGTACTTC
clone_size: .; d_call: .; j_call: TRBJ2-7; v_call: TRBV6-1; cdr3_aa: CASSESGWVAYEQYF; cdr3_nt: TGTGCCAGCAGTGAAAGCGGCTGGGTGGCCTACGAGCAGTACTTC
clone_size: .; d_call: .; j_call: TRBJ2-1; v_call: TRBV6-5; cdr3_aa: CASGGPSVVNEQFF; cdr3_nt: TGTGCCAGCGGGGGGCCTAGCGTTGTGAATGAGCAGTTCTTC
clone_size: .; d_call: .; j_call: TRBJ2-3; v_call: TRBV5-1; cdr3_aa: CASSLGGATDTQYF; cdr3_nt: TGCGCCAGCAGCCTGGGGGGGGCGACAGATACGCAGTATTTT
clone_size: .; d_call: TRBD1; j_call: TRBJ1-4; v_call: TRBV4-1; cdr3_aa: CASSPYRGNEKLFF; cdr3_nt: TGCGCCAGCAGCCCGTACAGGGGCAACGAAAAACTGTTTTTT